This record concerns one T cell receptor (beta chain) sequence. The data originate from a study of T cell repertoires in cytomegalovirus infection. From the reads, TCRdb called clonotypes with MiXCR, one entry per CDR3 protein. The sample lists roughly 190,000 distinct CDR3 sequences; 7.5% to 10% were seen once. The CDR3 loop spans 16 amino acids. Germline V gives CDR1 SGHAT, CDR2 FQNNGV. Deletions cut 0 bases from V and 2 bases from J, with 14 bases between. The sample was PBMCs. The receptor was isolated from a human donor in good health (CMV status not recorded). Some clones in this sample may be carry-over from other donors' samples. The chain combines TRBV11-2 with TRBJ2-7; the D gene is possibly TRBD1 (5 bases). The CDR3 nucleotides read TGTGCCAGCAGCTTAGATCGATACAGGTCGACCTACGAGCAGTACTTC. It translates to CASSLDRYRSTYEQYF.